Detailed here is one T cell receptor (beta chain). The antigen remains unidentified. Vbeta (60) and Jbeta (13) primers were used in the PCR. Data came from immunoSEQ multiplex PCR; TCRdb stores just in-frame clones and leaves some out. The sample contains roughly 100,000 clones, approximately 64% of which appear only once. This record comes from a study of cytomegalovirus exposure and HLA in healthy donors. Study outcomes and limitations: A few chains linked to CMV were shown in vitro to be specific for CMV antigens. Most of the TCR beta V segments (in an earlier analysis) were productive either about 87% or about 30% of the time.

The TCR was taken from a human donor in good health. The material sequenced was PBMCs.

The CDR3 bases are TGTGCCACCAGCAGGGGTAGAGGGACTAGCGCTTTAAATGAGCAGTTCTTC. As protein: CATSRGRGTSALNEQFF. The chain has TRBV15 and TRBJ2-1; 10 bases fit TRBD2. The CDR3 loop spans 17 amino acids. Germline CDR1 reads LNHNV; CDR2 reads YYDKDF (reference sequence). Unmatched junction bases numbered 12, after V lost 3 bases and J lost 7 bases.